One and the same sample provided the 8 T cell receptor beta chains below, sequenced in a study of blood T cell repertoires in COVID-19. Assay used: immunoSEQ multiplex PCR; TCRdb lists only in-frame clones, some missing. Among 120,000 to 150,000 clones, roughly 79% were seen once, and the ten largest hold approximately 9.2%. The sequencing input was peripheral blood. Receptor source: a human donor with acute or convalescent COVID-19. The donor label of this sample is uncertain.

The chain couples TRBV24-1 to TRBJ1-1; 8 positions agree with TRBD1. Germline V gene data show CDR1 as KGHDR and CDR2 as SFDVKD. V shed 4 bases, J shed 7 bases, and the junction held 13 bases outside the gene matches. This CDR3 spans 16 amino acids. In DNA, the CDR3 is TGTGCCACCAGTGAGCTACAGGGGGTTCACTGGGGTGAAGCTTTCTTT. It encodes CATSELQGVHWGEAFF.

The chain has TRBV5-1 and TRBJ2-3; 7 bases agree with TRBD1. V trimming: 3 bases; J trimming: 6 bases; junction bases outside the gene matches: 4. CDR3 size: 13 residues. Germline V gives CDR1 SGHRS, CDR2 YFSETQ. The CDR3 protein is CASSWTGDDTQYF. The CDR3 DNA reads as TGCGCCAGCAGCTGGACAGGAGACGATACGCAGTATTTT.

The rearrangement joins TRBV11-3 to TRBJ1-6; weak D call: TRBD1 (6 bases). Trimming removed 0 bases at V and 0 bases at J, with 9 bases between. This CDR3 has 17 residues. The germline CDR1 and CDR2 sequences are SGHNT and YENEEA. This chain's CDR3 is CASSLEGTSSYNSPLHF. The DNA for the CDR3 is TGTGCCAGCAGCTTAGAAGGGACAAGCTCCTATAATTCACCCCTCCACTTT.

This clone was detected only a few times. Here the CDR3 reads CASSLRGTGVGGYTF. The CDR3 bases are TGTGCCAGCAGCTTAAGGGGGACAGGGGTGGGCGGCTACACCTTC. The chain is built from TRBV7-2 and TRBJ1-2, with 10 bases that match TRBD1. V lost 2 bases to trimming and J lost 8 bases; unmatched junction nucleotides: 8. The CDR3 extends over 15 amino acids. Germline V gene data show CDR1 as SGHTA and CDR2 as FQGNSA.

CDR3 region: CASSIGGNYGYTF. CDR3 DNA sequence: TGTGCCAGCTCCATAGGGGGAAACTATGGCTACACCTTC. The chain is built from TRBV12-3 or TRBV12-4 and TRBJ1-2, with D perhaps matching TRBD1 (6 bases). The CDR3 covers 13 residues. Trimming removed 8 bases at V and 2 bases at J, with 12 bases between.

The rearrangement links TRBV3-1 (or the pseudogene TRBV3-2) to TRBJ2-4, with D maybe TRBD2 (5 bases). Germline V gene lookup returns CDR1 LGHDT and CDR2 YNNKEL (reference sequence). Trimming removed 1 base at V and 0 bases at J, with 7 bases between. The CDR3 consists of 15 residues. As DNA, the CDR3 is TGTGCCAGCAGCCAAGCCGGACTAGCCAAAAACATTCAGTACTTC. Residues: CASSQAGLAKNIQYF.

The gene calls are TRBV6-1 and TRBJ1-2; D not resolved. The CDR3 contains 13 residues. Germline values: CDR1 MNHNS, CDR2 SASEGT. V lost 3 bases to trimming and J lost 4 bases, with 9 bases between them. The CDR3 bases are TGTGCCAGCAGTGACGAGGGCTTCTATGGCTACACCTTC. Amino acids: CASSDEGFYGYTF.

In its sample, this clone is medium-sized. The chain has TRBV30 and TRBJ1-6, with a tentative D call TRBD1 (5 bases). CDR1 and CDR2 (germline): GTSNPN, SVGIG (reference sequence). Trimming stripped 1 base from V and 7 bases from J, with 8 bases between. The length of the CDR3 is 13 residues. CDR3 loop: CAWSGGVNSPLHF. The CDR3 DNA follows: TGTGCCTGGAGTGGGGGGGTGAATTCACCCCTCCACTTT. Full variable domain (remainder filled in from reference TRBV30 and TRBJ1-6): SQTIHQWPATLVQPVGSPLSLECTVEGTSNPNLYWYRQAAGRGLQLLFYSVGIGQISSEVPQNLSASRPQDRQFILSSKKLLLSDSGFYLCAWSGGVNSPLHFGNGTRLTVT.